Included here is one T cell receptor beta chain sequence, with context. Its target is unknown. Assay: immunoSEQ multiplex PCR; the TCRdb copy retains only in-frame clones and omits some. The sample lists roughly 140,000 clones; around nine tenths were seen once. The CDR3 is made up of 16 amino acids. The germline gives CDR1 SGHDN, CDR2 FVKESK. The germline V and J ends were trimmed by 4 bases and 3 bases, with 18 bases remaining between them. This sample is part of a study of T cell responses to AZD1222 COVID-19 vaccine. Whole-study findings and limits: Spike-spanning, vaccine-associated CD4 TCRs were dominant at 160-218 and 743-854.

The material was peripheral blood, obtained 28 days after the second AZD1222 dose. The TCR originated in an adult who received the AZD1222 COVID-19 vaccine. The chain recombines TRBV14 with TRBJ1-1; weak D call: TRBD1 (6 bases). The CDR3 here is CASSRIVGALDTEAFF. For the CDR3, the DNA is TGTGCCAGCAGCCGAATTGTGGGGGCGCTGGACACTGAAGCTTTCTTT.